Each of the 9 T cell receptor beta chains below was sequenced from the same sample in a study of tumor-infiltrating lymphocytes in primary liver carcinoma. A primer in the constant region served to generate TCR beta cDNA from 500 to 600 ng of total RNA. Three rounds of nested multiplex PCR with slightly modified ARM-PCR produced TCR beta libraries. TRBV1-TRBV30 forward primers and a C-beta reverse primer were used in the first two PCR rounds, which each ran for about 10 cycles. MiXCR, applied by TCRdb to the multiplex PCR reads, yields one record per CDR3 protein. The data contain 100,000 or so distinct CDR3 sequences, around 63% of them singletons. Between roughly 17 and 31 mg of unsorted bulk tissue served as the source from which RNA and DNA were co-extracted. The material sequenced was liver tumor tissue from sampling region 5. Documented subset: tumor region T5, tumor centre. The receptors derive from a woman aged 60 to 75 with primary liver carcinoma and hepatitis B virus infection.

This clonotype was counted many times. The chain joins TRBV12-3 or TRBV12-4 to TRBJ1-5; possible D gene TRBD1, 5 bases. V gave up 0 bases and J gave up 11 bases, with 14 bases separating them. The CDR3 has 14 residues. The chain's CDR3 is CASSLALGGSAQHF. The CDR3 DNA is TGTGCCAGCAGTTTAGCGCTCGGGGGGTCAGCCCAGCATTTT.

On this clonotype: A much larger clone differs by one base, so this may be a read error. The CDR3 DNA reads TGTGCCAGCAGTAACAACCGGGACTGGGACAATGAGCAGTTCTTC. This translates into CASSNNRDWDNEQFF. This chain joins TRBV28 and TRBJ2-1, with D possibly TRBD2 on 6 matching bases. CDR3 length: 15 residues. Germline CDR1 is MDHEN and CDR2 is SYDVKM. The V end lost 5 bases, the J end lost 5 bases, and 16 bases lay between the germline ends. Together with reference TRBV28 and TRBJ2-1, the CDR3 gives the full variable domain: DVKVTQSSRYLVKRTGEKVFLECVQDMDHENMFWYRQDPGLGLRLIYFSYDVKMKEKGDIPEGYSVSREKKERFSLILESASTNQTSMYLCASSNNRDWDNEQFFGPGTRLTVL.

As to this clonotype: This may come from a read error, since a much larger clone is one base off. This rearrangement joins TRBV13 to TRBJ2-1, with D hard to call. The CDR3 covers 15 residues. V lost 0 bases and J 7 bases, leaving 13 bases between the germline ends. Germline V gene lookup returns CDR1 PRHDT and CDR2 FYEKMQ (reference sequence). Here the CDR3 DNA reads TGTGCCAGCAGCTTAGGGGTAGAATGGGGAAATGAGCAGTTCTTC. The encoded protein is CASSLGVEWGNEQFF.

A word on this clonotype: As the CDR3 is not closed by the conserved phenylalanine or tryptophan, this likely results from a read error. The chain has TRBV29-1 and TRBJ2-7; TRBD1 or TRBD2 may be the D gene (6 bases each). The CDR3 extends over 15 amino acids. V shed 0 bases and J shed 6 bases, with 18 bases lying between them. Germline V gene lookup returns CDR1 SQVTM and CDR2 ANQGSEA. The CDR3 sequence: CSVEDQWGKGGEQYS. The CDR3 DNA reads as TGCAGCGTTGAAGATCAATGGGGAAAGGGGGGCGAGCAGTACTCC.

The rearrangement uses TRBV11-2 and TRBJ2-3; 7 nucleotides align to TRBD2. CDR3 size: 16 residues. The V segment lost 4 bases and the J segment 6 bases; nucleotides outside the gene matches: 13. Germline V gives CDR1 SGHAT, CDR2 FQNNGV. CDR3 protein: CASSSVSSGITDTQYF. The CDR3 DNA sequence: TGTGCCAGCAGCTCAGTTTCTAGCGGAATCACTGATACGCAGTATTTT.

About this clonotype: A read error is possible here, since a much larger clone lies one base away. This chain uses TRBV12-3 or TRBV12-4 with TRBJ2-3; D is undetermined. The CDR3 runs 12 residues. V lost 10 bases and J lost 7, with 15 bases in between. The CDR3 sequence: CAISLRPYTQYF. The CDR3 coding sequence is TGTGCCATCAGCCTCCGGCCGTATACGCAGTATTTT.

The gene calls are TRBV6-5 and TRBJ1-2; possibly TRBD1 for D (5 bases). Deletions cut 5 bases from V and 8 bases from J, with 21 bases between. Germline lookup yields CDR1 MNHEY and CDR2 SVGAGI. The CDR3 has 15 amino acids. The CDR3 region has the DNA TGTGCCAGCAGTCAAGTAGCTGGGGCAGCAGGAGGCTACACCTTC. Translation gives CASSQVAGAAGGYTF.

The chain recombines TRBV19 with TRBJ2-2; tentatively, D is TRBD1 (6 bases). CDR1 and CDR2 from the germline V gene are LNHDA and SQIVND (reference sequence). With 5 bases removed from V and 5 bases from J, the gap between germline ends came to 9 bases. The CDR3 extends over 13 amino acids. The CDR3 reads CASSPTGTGELFF. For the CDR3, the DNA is TGTGCCAGTAGTCCAACAGGGACCGGGGAGCTGTTTTTT.

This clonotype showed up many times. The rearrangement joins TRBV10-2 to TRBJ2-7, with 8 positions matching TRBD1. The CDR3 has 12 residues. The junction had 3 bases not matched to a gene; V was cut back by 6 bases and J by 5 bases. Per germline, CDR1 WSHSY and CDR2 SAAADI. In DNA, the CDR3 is TGCGCCAGCAGCCTGACAGGGGACGAGCAGTACTTC. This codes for CASSLTGDEQYF.